The rows below give T cell receptor beta chains drawn from one sample of a study of blood T cell repertoires in COVID-19. Libraries were prepared by immunoSEQ multiplex PCR; TCRdb keeps only in-frame clonotypes and omits some of them. Of approximately 170,000 clones in the sample, more than 70% were seen once. The source material was peripheral blood. These receptors were obtained from a man aged 50-60 years who had recovered from COVID-19. Each CDR3 is given with its conserved first and last residue. D genes are given only for firm matches. Clone size is not always given. Where it is, it says once, few, many or a class for expanded clones.

v_gene: TRBV19; d_gene: TRBD1; j_gene: TRBJ1-5; abundance: once; CDR3aa: CASSIGQGGGQPQHF; CDR3nt: TGTGCCAGTAGTATCGGACAGGGTGGGGGTCAGCCCCAGCATTTT
v_gene: TRBV30; d_gene: .; j_gene: TRBJ1-5; abundance: .; CDR3aa: CAWSGGGASSNQPQHF; CDR3nt: TGTGCCTGGAGTGGTGGAGGGGCCTCGAGCAATCAGCCCCAGCATTTT
v_gene: TRBV5-1; d_gene: TRBD1; j_gene: TRBJ2-5; abundance: few; CDR3aa: CASSLTGAKQETQYF; CDR3nt: TGCGCCAGCAGCTTGACAGGGGCGAAACAAGAGACCCAGTACTTC
v_gene: TRBV7-9; d_gene: TRBD1; j_gene: TRBJ1-6; abundance: .; CDR3aa: CASSLRQGVGGSPLHF; CDR3nt: TGTGCCAGCAGCTTACGGCAGGGGGTAGGTGGTTCACCCCTCCACTTT
v_gene: TRBV7-9; d_gene: .; j_gene: TRBJ2-7; abundance: .; CDR3aa: CASSLDGNEQYF; CDR3nt: TGTGCCAGCAGCTTAGACGGGAACGAGCAGTACTTC
v_gene: TRBV7-2; d_gene: TRBD1; j_gene: TRBJ1-4; abundance: .; CDR3aa: CASSLLLTGGIEKLFF; CDR3nt: TGTGCCAGCAGCCTTCTACTGACAGGGGGCATTGAAAAACTGTTTTTT
v_gene: TRBV6-6; d_gene: TRBD1; j_gene: TRBJ1-1; abundance: few; CDR3aa: CASSSNGQAGNTEAFF; CDR3nt: TGTGCCAGCAGTTCGAACGGACAGGCGGGGAACACTGAAGCTTTCTTT
v_gene: TRBV19; d_gene: .; j_gene: TRBJ2-7; abundance: .; CDR3aa: CASSMTGAPYEQYF; CDR3nt: TGTGCCAGTAGTATGACTGGGGCCCCTTACGAGCAGTACTTC
v_gene: TRBV7-2; d_gene: .; j_gene: TRBJ1-5; abundance: .; CDR3aa: CASSISVGGSNQPQHF; CDR3nt: TGTGCCAGCAGCATTAGTGTGGGGGGAAGCAATCAGCCCCAGCATTTT
v_gene: TRBV6-6; d_gene: .; j_gene: TRBJ1-5; abundance: few; CDR3aa: CASTQTYSNQPQHF; CDR3nt: TGTGCCAGCACACAGACATATAGCAATCAGCCCCAGCATTTT
v_gene: TRBV5-1; d_gene: .; j_gene: TRBJ1-1; abundance: .; CDR3aa: CASRQGGIKQYKNTEAFF; CDR3nt: TGCGCCAGCCGTCAAGGCGGGATCAAGCAATATAAGAACACTGAAGCTTTCTTT
v_gene: TRBV7-2; d_gene: .; j_gene: TRBJ1-3; abundance: .; CDR3aa: CASSFPKGSGNTIYF; CDR3nt: TGTGCCAGCAGCTTTCCTAAGGGGTCTGGAAACACCATATATTTT
v_gene: TRBV3-1/TRBV3-2; d_gene: TRBD2; j_gene: TRBJ2-3; abundance: .; CDR3aa: CASSQEVRLAGDTQYF; CDR3nt: TGTGCCAGCAGCCAAGAAGTCCGGCTAGCGGGAGATACGCAGTATTTT
v_gene: TRBV5-4; d_gene: .; j_gene: TRBJ2-5; abundance: .; CDR3aa: CASSLAGGKETQYF; CDR3nt: TGTGCCAGCAGCTTGGCCGGGGGAAAAGAGACCCAGTACTTC
v_gene: TRBV18; d_gene: TRBD1; j_gene: TRBJ1-5; abundance: .; CDR3aa: CASSLTGEGQPQHF; CDR3nt: TGTGCCAGCTCATTGACAGGGGAGGGCCAGCCCCAGCATTTT
v_gene: TRBV5-4; d_gene: TRBD2; j_gene: TRBJ2-2; abundance: .; CDR3aa: CASSPVGGGPGELFF; CDR3nt: TGTGCCAGCAGCCCAGTGGGGGGAGGGCCCGGGGAGCTGTTTTTT
v_gene: TRBV5-5; d_gene: TRBD1; j_gene: TRBJ1-3; abundance: .; CDR3aa: CASSSVTGAGNTIYF; CDR3nt: TGTGCCAGCAGCTCAGTAACAGGGGCCGGAAACACCATATATTTT
v_gene: TRBV11-2; d_gene: .; j_gene: TRBJ1-2; abundance: .; CDR3aa: CASSLGEDYGYTF; CDR3nt: TGTGCCAGCAGCTTAGGAGAGGACTATGGCTACACCTTC
v_gene: TRBV28; d_gene: TRBD1; j_gene: TRBJ2-5; abundance: .; CDR3aa: CASTYGGTGKETQYF; CDR3nt: TGTGCCAGCACCTACGGAGGGACAGGGAAAGAGACCCAGTACTTC
v_gene: TRBV6-5; d_gene: TRBD2; j_gene: TRBJ2-7; abundance: .; CDR3aa: CASSYTGTSAIEQYF; CDR3nt: TGTGCCAGCAGTTACACCGGGACTAGCGCTATCGAGCAGTACTTC
v_gene: TRBV2; d_gene: TRBD1; j_gene: TRBJ2-5; abundance: once; CDR3aa: CASSEARTGYQYF; CDR3nt: TGTGCCAGCAGTGAAGCGAGGACAGGGTACCAGTACTTC
v_gene: TRBV6-2/TRBV6-3; d_gene: TRBD1; j_gene: TRBJ1-1; abundance: .; CDR3aa: CASSYTEDRGEAFF; CDR3nt: TGTGCCAGCAGTTACACTGAGGACAGGGGGGAAGCTTTCTTT
v_gene: TRBV30; d_gene: TRBD1; j_gene: TRBJ2-7; abundance: .; CDR3aa: CAYSGTGFEQYF; CDR3nt: TGTGCCTACTCCGGGACAGGGTTCGAGCAGTACTTC
v_gene: TRBV25-1; d_gene: .; j_gene: TRBJ2-1; abundance: .; CDR3aa: CASTLGGYNEQFF; CDR3nt: TGTGCCAGCACCCTAGGGGGATACAATGAGCAGTTCTTC
v_gene: TRBV19; d_gene: TRBD2; j_gene: TRBJ2-3; abundance: .; CDR3aa: CASTPRTSGISTDTQYF; CDR3nt: TGTGCCAGTACCCCGAGGACTAGCGGGATAAGCACAGATACGCAGTATTTT
v_gene: TRBV18; d_gene: .; j_gene: TRBJ2-1; abundance: once; CDR3aa: CASSYVGSKGNEQFF; CDR3nt: TGTGCCAGCTCCTATGTCGGCTCGAAGGGGAATGAGCAGTTCTTC
v_gene: TRBV5-6; d_gene: TRBD1; j_gene: TRBJ1-1; abundance: .; CDR3aa: CASSSRGPLNTEAFF; CDR3nt: TGTGCCAGCAGCTCCAGGGGGCCCCTGAACACTGAAGCTTTCTTT
v_gene: TRBV27; d_gene: TRBD1; j_gene: TRBJ2-7; abundance: .; CDR3aa: CASRRDRVYEQYF; CDR3nt: TGTGCCAGCCGACGGGACAGGGTTTACGAGCAGTACTTC
v_gene: TRBV5-1; d_gene: TRBD1; j_gene: TRBJ2-2; abundance: .; CDR3aa: CASQGALNTGELFF; CDR3nt: TGCGCCAGCCAGGGGGCATTAAACACCGGGGAGCTGTTTTTT
v_gene: TRBV18; d_gene: TRBD1; j_gene: TRBJ2-5; abundance: .; CDR3aa: CASSPGQGQETQYF; CDR3nt: TGTGCCAGCTCACCAGGACAGGGTCAAGAGACCCAGTACTTC
v_gene: TRBV6-2/TRBV6-3; d_gene: .; j_gene: TRBJ2-6; abundance: .; CDR3aa: CASSYATGSFGANVLTF; CDR3nt: TGTGCCAGCAGTTACGCTACAGGGAGTTTTGGGGCCAACGTCCTGACTTTC
v_gene: TRBV5-4; d_gene: TRBD2; j_gene: TRBJ2-1; abundance: .; CDR3aa: CASSSEAGGPYNEQFF; CDR3nt: TGTGCCAGCAGCTCGGAAGCGGGAGGGCCCTACAATGAGCAGTTCTTC
v_gene: TRBV7-8; d_gene: TRBD1; j_gene: TRBJ1-4; abundance: .; CDR3aa: CASSLAPGQPNEKLFF; CDR3nt: TGTGCCAGCAGCTTAGCGCCGGGACAGCCAAATGAAAAACTGTTTTTT
v_gene: TRBV6-2/TRBV6-3; d_gene: .; j_gene: TRBJ1-1; abundance: .; CDR3aa: CASSYSGGWTEAFF; CDR3nt: TGTGCCAGCAGTTACTCTGGGGGGTGGACTGAAGCTTTCTTT
v_gene: TRBV12-5; d_gene: TRBD1; j_gene: TRBJ1-2; abundance: once; CDR3aa: CASGLPDRQGVLANYGYTF; CDR3nt: TGTGCTAGTGGTTTGCCAGACCGACAGGGGGTACTTGCTAACTATGGCTACACCTTC
v_gene: TRBV28; d_gene: TRBD1; j_gene: TRBJ1-6; abundance: .; CDR3aa: CASSDTGGISPLHF; CDR3nt: TGTGCCAGCAGTGATACAGGGGGCATTTCACCCCTCCACTTT
v_gene: TRBV6-5; d_gene: .; j_gene: TRBJ1-3; abundance: once; CDR3aa: CASTPLTTSGNTIYF; CDR3nt: TGTGCCAGCACTCCCCTGACAACATCTGGAAACACCATATATTTT
v_gene: TRBV6-6; d_gene: .; j_gene: TRBJ2-1; abundance: .; CDR3aa: CATLPQGYNEQFF; CDR3nt: TGTGCCACACTCCCTCAGGGATACAATGAGCAGTTCTTC
v_gene: TRBV9; d_gene: TRBD1; j_gene: TRBJ2-6; abundance: .; CDR3aa: CASSADPTGGGGANVLTF; CDR3nt: TGTGCCAGCAGCGCGGACCCTACAGGGGGCGGTGGGGCCAACGTCCTGACTTTC
v_gene: TRBV7-8; d_gene: TRBD1; j_gene: TRBJ1-2; abundance: few; CDR3aa: CASSLGQTYYGYTF; CDR3nt: TGTGCCAGCAGCTTGGGACAGACGTACTATGGCTACACCTTC
v_gene: TRBV6-6; d_gene: .; j_gene: TRBJ1-1; abundance: .; CDR3aa: CASSRGPPNTEAFF; CDR3nt: TGTGCCAGCAGCCGCGGGCCTCCAAACACTGAAGCTTTCTTT
v_gene: TRBV28; d_gene: TRBD1; j_gene: TRBJ1-2; abundance: .; CDR3aa: CASSSGTGINGYTF; CDR3nt: TGTGCCAGCAGTTCCGGGACAGGGATCAATGGCTACACCTTC
v_gene: TRBV12-5; d_gene: TRBD2; j_gene: TRBJ2-1; abundance: .; CDR3aa: CASGLWGGDEQFF; CDR3nt: TGTGCTAGTGGTTTGTGGGGAGGGGATGAGCAGTTCTTC
v_gene: TRBV3-1/TRBV3-2; d_gene: TRBD1; j_gene: TRBJ2-1; abundance: .; CDR3aa: CASSLWDRGPGEQFF; CDR3nt: TGTGCCAGCAGCCTGTGGGACAGGGGTCCGGGGGAGCAGTTCTTC
v_gene: TRBV28; d_gene: TRBD1; j_gene: TRBJ1-2; abundance: .; CDR3aa: CASTPIVFMLEQGDYGYTF; CDR3nt: TGTGCCAGCACCCCGATCGTTTTTATGCTCGAACAGGGGGACTATGGCTACACCTTC